The rows below give T cell receptor beta chains drawn from one sample of a study of cytomegalovirus exposure and HLA in healthy donors. Assay: immunoSEQ multiplex PCR; the TCRdb copy retains only in-frame clones and omits some. The profile shows more than 90,000 clones, around 86% of them singletons. Source material: PBMCs. These receptors came from a woman in her sixties or seventies in good health and CMV-seropositive. Both conserved end residues are trimmed from each CDR3. The size entry is marked missing in some rows and otherwise reads once, few, many or a size class.

clone_size: -; v_call: TRBV19; j_call: TRBJ1-1; cdr3_length: 13; cdr3_aa: ASSMTGGWGTEAF
clone_size: -; v_call: TRBV25-1; j_call: TRBJ1-2; cdr3_length: 12; cdr3_aa: ASSLMRGGGGYT
clone_size: -; v_call: TRBV18; j_call: TRBJ1-5; cdr3_length: 12; cdr3_aa: ASSMTGGDQPQH
clone_size: -; v_call: TRBV19; j_call: TRBJ2-5; cdr3_length: 13; cdr3_aa: ASSIDSGSGETQY
clone_size: -; v_call: TRBV4-3; j_call: TRBJ1-1; cdr3_length: 11; cdr3_aa: ASSQSERTEAF
clone_size: -; v_call: TRBV5-1; j_call: TRBJ2-1; cdr3_length: 9; cdr3_aa: ASSFDYEQF
clone_size: -; v_call: TRBV6-5; j_call: TRBJ2-7; cdr3_length: 11; cdr3_aa: ASSYSAASEQY
clone_size: -; v_call: TRBV28; j_call: TRBJ2-7; cdr3_length: 12; cdr3_aa: ASRGPQGIGEQY
clone_size: -; v_call: TRBV30; j_call: TRBJ1-4; cdr3_length: 10; cdr3_aa: AWRGNRGKLF
clone_size: few; v_call: TRBV7-2; j_call: TRBJ2-7; cdr3_length: 12; cdr3_aa: ASSSGTGSYEQY
clone_size: -; v_call: TRBV19; j_call: TRBJ2-7; cdr3_length: 12; cdr3_aa: ASSYEGLIYEQY
clone_size: -; v_call: TRBV7-2; j_call: TRBJ2-3; cdr3_length: 16; cdr3_aa: ASSPVGSGRSSSDTQY
clone_size: -; v_call: TRBV4-3; j_call: TRBJ2-6; cdr3_length: 17; cdr3_aa: ASSQELVPHRAGANVLT
clone_size: -; v_call: TRBV10-3; j_call: TRBJ2-3; cdr3_length: 15; cdr3_aa: AISDRIRQGASDTQY
clone_size: -; v_call: TRBV19; j_call: TRBJ2-1; cdr3_length: 15; cdr3_aa: ASSIDRDSAGNNEQF
clone_size: -; v_call: TRBV5-4; j_call: TRBJ2-1; cdr3_length: 13; cdr3_aa: ASSLKIAGGNEQF
clone_size: -; v_call: TRBV10-1; j_call: TRBJ2-7; cdr3_length: 10; cdr3_aa: ASRGGSKEQY
clone_size: few; v_call: TRBV28; j_call: TRBJ2-5; cdr3_length: 11; cdr3_aa: ASSLTTGETQY
clone_size: -; v_call: TRBV18; j_call: TRBJ2-1; cdr3_length: 14; cdr3_aa: ASSPRTSGSYNEQF
clone_size: -; v_call: TRBV28; j_call: TRBJ2-4; cdr3_length: 11; cdr3_aa: ASNRGAGTPQY
clone_size: -; v_call: TRBV6-5; j_call: -; cdr3_length: 13; cdr3_aa: ASSYSGGGRYEQY
clone_size: -; v_call: TRBV5-4; j_call: TRBJ1-3; cdr3_length: 13; cdr3_aa: ASSRDRETVNTIY
clone_size: -; v_call: TRBV28; j_call: -; cdr3_length: 11; cdr3_aa: ASSLGGRGEQY
clone_size: -; v_call: TRBV29-1; j_call: TRBJ2-1; cdr3_length: 12; cdr3_aa: SVAGLASYNEQF
clone_size: -; v_call: TRBV12-5; j_call: TRBJ1-2; cdr3_length: 14; cdr3_aa: ASGSEAGTAEDGYT
clone_size: -; v_call: TRBV18; j_call: TRBJ2-1; cdr3_length: 14; cdr3_aa: ASSPDGLAGDNEQF
clone_size: -; v_call: TRBV6-5; j_call: TRBJ2-7; cdr3_length: 12; cdr3_aa: ASTRQGASYEQY
clone_size: -; v_call: TRBV7-2; j_call: TRBJ2-7; cdr3_length: 14; cdr3_aa: ASSQGGLAGFYEQY
clone_size: -; v_call: TRBV11-1; j_call: TRBJ2-2; cdr3_length: 15; cdr3_aa: ASSFPKTRANTGELF
clone_size: -; v_call: TRBV12-5; j_call: TRBJ1-5; cdr3_length: 12; cdr3_aa: ASGTAHSNQPQH
clone_size: few; v_call: TRBV7-9; j_call: TRBJ1-1; cdr3_length: 13; cdr3_aa: ASSSFGPTGVIAF
clone_size: -; v_call: TRBV6-5; j_call: TRBJ1-6; cdr3_length: 12; cdr3_aa: ASSYGTDNSPLH
clone_size: -; v_call: TRBV6-6; j_call: TRBJ1-3; cdr3_length: 12; cdr3_aa: ASSKQAAGNTIY
clone_size: -; v_call: TRBV4-3; j_call: TRBJ1-5; cdr3_length: 13; cdr3_aa: ASSREVGSGQPQH
clone_size: -; v_call: TRBV14; j_call: TRBJ1-1; cdr3_length: 13; cdr3_aa: ASSLGPTGTIGAF
clone_size: -; v_call: TRBV28; j_call: TRBJ2-7; cdr3_length: 15; cdr3_aa: ASSSHPSLREPYEQY
clone_size: -; v_call: TRBV2; j_call: TRBJ1-3; cdr3_length: 11; cdr3_aa: ASAGDSGNTIY
clone_size: -; v_call: TRBV11-2; j_call: TRBJ2-3; cdr3_length: 12; cdr3_aa: ASSKRHTWDTQY
clone_size: -; v_call: TRBV7-9; j_call: TRBJ2-7; cdr3_length: 11; cdr3_aa: ASSLQYPYEQY
clone_size: -; v_call: TRBV10-3; j_call: TRBJ2-3; cdr3_length: 13; cdr3_aa: AISESTGVTDTQY
clone_size: -; v_call: TRBV7-2; j_call: TRBJ2-7; cdr3_length: 12; cdr3_aa: ASSLDRARYEQY
clone_size: -; v_call: TRBV11-1; j_call: TRBJ2-7; cdr3_length: 11; cdr3_aa: ASSSDRRYEQY
clone_size: -; v_call: TRBV19; j_call: TRBJ1-1; cdr3_length: 14; cdr3_aa: ASSTPGQGKGTEAF
clone_size: -; v_call: TRBV9; j_call: TRBJ1-3; cdr3_length: 15; cdr3_aa: ASSARQGFASGNTIY
clone_size: -; v_call: TRBV28; j_call: TRBJ1-1; cdr3_length: 13; cdr3_aa: ASSPEAQGKTEAF
clone_size: few; v_call: TRBV30; j_call: TRBJ2-2; cdr3_length: 16; cdr3_aa: AWSTHPGLAGYKGELF
clone_size: few; v_call: TRBV6-1; j_call: TRBJ2-4; cdr3_length: 17; cdr3_aa: ASSEEGGQGKIAKNIQY
clone_size: -; v_call: TRBV4-2; j_call: TRBJ2-7; cdr3_length: 10; cdr3_aa: ASGRSSYEQY
clone_size: -; v_call: TRBV7-9; j_call: TRBJ1-5; cdr3_length: 13; cdr3_aa: ASSSTQGSNQPQH
clone_size: -; v_call: TRBV21-1; j_call: TRBJ2-3; cdr3_length: 10; cdr3_aa: ASSKRTDTQY
clone_size: -; v_call: TRBV5-4; j_call: TRBJ2-2; cdr3_length: 16; cdr3_aa: ASSQDFSLAGAGGELF
clone_size: -; v_call: TRBV19; j_call: TRBJ1-5; cdr3_length: 14; cdr3_aa: ASSIRPQAGNQPQH
clone_size: -; v_call: TRBV29-1; j_call: TRBJ2-7; cdr3_length: 10; cdr3_aa: SVEGLSYEQY